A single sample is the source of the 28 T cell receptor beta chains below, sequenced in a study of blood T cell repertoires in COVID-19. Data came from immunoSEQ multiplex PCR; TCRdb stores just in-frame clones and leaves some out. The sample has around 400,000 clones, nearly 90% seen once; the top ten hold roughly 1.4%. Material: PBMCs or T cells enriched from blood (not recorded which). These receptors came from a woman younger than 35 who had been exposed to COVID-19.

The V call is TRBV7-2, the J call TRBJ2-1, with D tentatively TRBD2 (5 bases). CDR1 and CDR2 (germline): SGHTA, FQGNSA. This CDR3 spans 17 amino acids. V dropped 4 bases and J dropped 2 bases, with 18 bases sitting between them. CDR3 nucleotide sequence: TGTGCCAGCAGCTCCCGCCCCCACGGGGTCCCCTACAATGAGCAGTTCTTC. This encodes CASSSRPHGVPYNEQFF.

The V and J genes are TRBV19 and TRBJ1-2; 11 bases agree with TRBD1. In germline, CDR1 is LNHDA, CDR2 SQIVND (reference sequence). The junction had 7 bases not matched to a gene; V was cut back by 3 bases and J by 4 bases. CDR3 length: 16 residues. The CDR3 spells CASSMDRGLEGYGYTF. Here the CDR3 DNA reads TGTGCCAGTAGTATGGACAGGGGGCTGGAGGGCTATGGCTACACCTTC.

CDR3 protein: CAWSPYSGGAYEQYF. The CDR3 DNA follows: TGTGCCTGGAGTCCCTATAGCGGGGGGGCCTACGAGCAGTACTTC. The chain is built from TRBV30 and TRBJ2-7, with TRBD2 identical over 11 bases. The CDR3 runs to 15 residues. Germline CDR1 is GTSNPN and CDR2 is SVGIG (reference sequence). J lost 2 bases, V lost 2 bases, and 5 bases had no gene match. The whole variable domain, filled in from reference TRBV30 and TRBJ2-7, reads SQTIHQWPATLVQPVGSPLSLECTVEGTSNPNLYWYRQAAGRGLQLLFYSVGIGQISSEVPQNLSASRPQDRQFILSSKKLLLSDSGFYLCAWSPYSGGAYEQYFGPGTRLTVT.

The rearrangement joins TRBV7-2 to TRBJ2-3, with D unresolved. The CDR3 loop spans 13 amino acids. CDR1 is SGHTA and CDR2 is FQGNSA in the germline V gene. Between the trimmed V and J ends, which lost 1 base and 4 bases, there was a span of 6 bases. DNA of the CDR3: TGTGCCAGCAGCTTAGGCCGAGCAGATACGCAGTATTTT. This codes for CASSLGRADTQYF.

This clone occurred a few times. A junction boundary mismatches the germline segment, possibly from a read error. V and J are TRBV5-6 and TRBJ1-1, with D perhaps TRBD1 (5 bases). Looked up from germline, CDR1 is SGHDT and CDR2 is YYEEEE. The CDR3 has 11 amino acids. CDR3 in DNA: TGTGCCAGCAGCTTGGCCGTAGGGGAAACCTTT. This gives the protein CASSLAVGETF.

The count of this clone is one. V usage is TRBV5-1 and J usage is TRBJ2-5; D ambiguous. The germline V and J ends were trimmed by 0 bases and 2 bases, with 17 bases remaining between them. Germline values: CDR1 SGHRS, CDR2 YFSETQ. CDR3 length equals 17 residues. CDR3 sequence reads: CASSLARGYTVQETQYF. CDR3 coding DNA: TGCGCCAGCAGCTTGGCCCGTGGGTACACAGTACAAGAGACCCAGTACTTC.

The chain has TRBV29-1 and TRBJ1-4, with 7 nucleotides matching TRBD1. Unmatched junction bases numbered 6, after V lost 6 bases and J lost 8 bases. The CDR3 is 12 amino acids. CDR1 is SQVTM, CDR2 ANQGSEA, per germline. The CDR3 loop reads CSVLTGTEKLFF. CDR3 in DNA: TGCAGCGTATTGACAGGGACAGAAAAACTGTTTTTT.

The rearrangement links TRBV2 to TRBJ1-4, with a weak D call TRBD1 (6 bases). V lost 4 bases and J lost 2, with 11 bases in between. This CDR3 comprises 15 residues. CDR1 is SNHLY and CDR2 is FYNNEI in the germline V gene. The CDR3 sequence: CASSANQGTNEKLFF. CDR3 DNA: TGTGCCAGCAGTGCGAATCAGGGGACTAATGAAAAACTGTTTTTT.

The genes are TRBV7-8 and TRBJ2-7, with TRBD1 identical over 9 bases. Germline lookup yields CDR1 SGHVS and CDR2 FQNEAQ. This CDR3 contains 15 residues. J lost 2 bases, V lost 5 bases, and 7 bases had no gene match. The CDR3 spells CASSLRGTGTYEQYF. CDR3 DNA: TGTGCCAGCAGCCTAAGGGGGACAGGGACCTACGAGCAGTACTTC.

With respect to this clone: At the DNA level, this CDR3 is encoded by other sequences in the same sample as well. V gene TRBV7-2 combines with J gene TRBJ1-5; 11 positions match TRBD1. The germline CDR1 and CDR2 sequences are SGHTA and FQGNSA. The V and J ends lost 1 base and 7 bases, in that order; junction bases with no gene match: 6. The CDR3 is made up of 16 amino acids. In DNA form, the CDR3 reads TGTGCCAGCAGCTTAGTTGGACAGGGGGCTGGACAGCCCCAGCATTTT. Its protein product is CASSLVGQGAGQPQHF.

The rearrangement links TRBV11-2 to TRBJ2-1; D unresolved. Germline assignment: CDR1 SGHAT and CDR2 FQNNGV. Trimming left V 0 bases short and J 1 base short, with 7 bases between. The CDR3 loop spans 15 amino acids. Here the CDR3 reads CASSLDRISYNEQFF. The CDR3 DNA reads TGTGCCAGCAGCTTAGACAGAATATCCTACAATGAGCAGTTCTTC.

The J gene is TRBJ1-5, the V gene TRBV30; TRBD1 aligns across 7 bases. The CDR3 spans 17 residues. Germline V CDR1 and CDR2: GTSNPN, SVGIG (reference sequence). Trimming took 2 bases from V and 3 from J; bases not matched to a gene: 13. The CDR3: CAWSPRTGWDVNQPQHF. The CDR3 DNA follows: TGTGCCTGGAGTCCAAGGACAGGATGGGATGTCAATCAGCCCCAGCATTTT.

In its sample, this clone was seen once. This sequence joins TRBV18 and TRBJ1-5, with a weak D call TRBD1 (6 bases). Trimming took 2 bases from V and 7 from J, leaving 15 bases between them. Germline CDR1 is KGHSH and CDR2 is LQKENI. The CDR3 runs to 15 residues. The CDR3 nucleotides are TGTGCCAGCTCACCAGGTATACAGGGTGAACAGCCCCAGCATTTT. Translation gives CASSPGIQGEQPQHF.

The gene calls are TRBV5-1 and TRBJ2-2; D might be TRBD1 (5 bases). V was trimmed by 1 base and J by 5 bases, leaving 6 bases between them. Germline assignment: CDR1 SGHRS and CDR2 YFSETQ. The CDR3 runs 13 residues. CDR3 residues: CASSLQGTGELFF. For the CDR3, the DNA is TGCGCCAGCAGCTTGCAGGGTACCGGGGAGCTGTTTTTT.

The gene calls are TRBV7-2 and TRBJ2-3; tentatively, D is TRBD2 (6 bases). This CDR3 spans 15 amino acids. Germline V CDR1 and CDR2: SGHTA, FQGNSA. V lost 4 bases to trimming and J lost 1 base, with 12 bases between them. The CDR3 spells CASSSRLGGTDTQYF. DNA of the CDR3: TGTGCCAGCAGCTCGCGACTAGGGGGCACAGATACGCAGTATTTT. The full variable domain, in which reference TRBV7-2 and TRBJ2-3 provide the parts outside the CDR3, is GAGVSQSPSNKVTEKGKDVELRCDPISGHTALYWYRQSLGQGLEFLIYFQGNSAPDKSGLPSDRFSAERTGGSVSTLTIQRTQQEDSAVYLCASSSRLGGTDTQYFGPGTRLTVL.

The CDR3 sequence: CAGDRDSGNTIYF. CDR3 nucleotides: TGTGCCGGAGACAGGGACTCTGGAAACACCATATATTTT. This chain connects TRBV7-9 to TRBJ1-3; the match to TRBD1 covers 7 bases. V trimming: 11 bases; J trimming: 0 bases; junction bases outside the gene matches: 4. Germline assignment: CDR1 SEHNR and CDR2 FQNEAQ (reference sequence). The CDR3 covers 13 residues.

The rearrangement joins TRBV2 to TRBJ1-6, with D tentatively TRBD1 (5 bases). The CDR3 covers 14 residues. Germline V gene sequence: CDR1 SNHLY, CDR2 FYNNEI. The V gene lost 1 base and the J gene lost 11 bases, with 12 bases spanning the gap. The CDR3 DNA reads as TGTGCCAGCAGTGAAGAAGGGGTACGCCCACCCCTCCACTTT. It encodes CASSEEGVRPPLHF.

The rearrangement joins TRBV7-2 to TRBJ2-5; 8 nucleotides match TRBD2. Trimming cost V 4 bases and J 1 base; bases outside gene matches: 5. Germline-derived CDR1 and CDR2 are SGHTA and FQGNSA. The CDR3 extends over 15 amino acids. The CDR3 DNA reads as TGTGCCAGCAGCTACGAGCGGGAGCCCCAAGAGACCCAGTACTTC. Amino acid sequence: CASSYEREPQETQYF. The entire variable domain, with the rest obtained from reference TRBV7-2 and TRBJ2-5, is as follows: GAGVSQSPSNKVTEKGKDVELRCDPISGHTALYWYRQSLGQGLEFLIYFQGNSAPDKSGLPSDRFSAERTGGSVSTLTIQRTQQEDSAVYLCASSYEREPQETQYFGPGTRLLVL.

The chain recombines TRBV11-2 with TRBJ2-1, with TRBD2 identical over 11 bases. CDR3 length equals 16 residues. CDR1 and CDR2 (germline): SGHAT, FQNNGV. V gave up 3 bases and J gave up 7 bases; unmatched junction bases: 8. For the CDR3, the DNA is TGTGCCAGCAGCTTCGCCGGGACTAGCGGAGCAAATGAGCAGTTCTTC. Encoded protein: CASSFAGTSGANEQFF.

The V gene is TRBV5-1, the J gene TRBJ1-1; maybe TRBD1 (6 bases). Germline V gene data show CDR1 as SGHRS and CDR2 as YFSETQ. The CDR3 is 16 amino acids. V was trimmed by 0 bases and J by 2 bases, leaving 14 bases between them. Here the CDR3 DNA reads TGCGCCAGCAGCTTGGCCTCAGGGGTTACAAACACTGAAGCTTTCTTT. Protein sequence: CASSLASGVTNTEAFF.

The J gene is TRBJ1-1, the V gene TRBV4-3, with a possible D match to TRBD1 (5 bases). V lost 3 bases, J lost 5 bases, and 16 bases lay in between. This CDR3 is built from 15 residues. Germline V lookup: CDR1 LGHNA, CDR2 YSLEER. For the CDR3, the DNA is TGCGCCAGCAGCCACAACGGGGCGGCGGGGACTGAAGCTTTCTTT. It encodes CASSHNGAAGTEAFF.

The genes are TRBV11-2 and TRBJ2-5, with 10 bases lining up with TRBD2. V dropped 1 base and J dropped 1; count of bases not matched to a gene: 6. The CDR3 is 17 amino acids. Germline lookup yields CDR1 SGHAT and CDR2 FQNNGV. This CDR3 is CASSLVGLAGVQETQYF. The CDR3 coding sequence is TGTGCCAGCAGCTTAGTCGGGCTAGCGGGAGTCCAAGAGACCCAGTACTTC.

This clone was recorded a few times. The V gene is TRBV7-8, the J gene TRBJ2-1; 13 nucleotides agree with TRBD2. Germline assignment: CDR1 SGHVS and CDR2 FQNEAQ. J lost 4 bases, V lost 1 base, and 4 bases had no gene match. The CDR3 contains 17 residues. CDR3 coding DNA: TGTGCCAGCAGCTTAGGGACTAGCGGGAGCACATACAATGAGCAGTTCTTC. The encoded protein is CASSLGTSGSTYNEQFF.

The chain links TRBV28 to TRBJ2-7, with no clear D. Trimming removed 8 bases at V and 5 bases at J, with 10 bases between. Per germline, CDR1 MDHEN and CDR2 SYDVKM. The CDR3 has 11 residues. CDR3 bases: TGTGCCAGCTATCAGGTTAACGAGCAGTACTTC. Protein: CASYQVNEQYF.

In nucleotides, the CDR3 is TGTGCCAGCAGCTCGGACAGATCCTACGAGCAGTACTTC. Protein: CASSSDRSYEQYF. The rearrangement uses TRBV7-2 and TRBJ2-7, with D tentatively TRBD1 (6 bases). V was cut by 4 bases and J by 1 base, with 8 bases left in between. Per germline, CDR1 SGHTA and CDR2 FQGNSA. This CDR3 comprises 13 residues. The variable domain in full, with the rest retrieved from reference TRBV7-2 and TRBJ2-7, is GAGVSQSPSNKVTEKGKDVELRCDPISGHTALYWYRQSLGQGLEFLIYFQGNSAPDKSGLPSDRFSAERTGGSVSTLTIQRTQQEDSAVYLCASSSDRSYEQYFGPGTRLTVT.

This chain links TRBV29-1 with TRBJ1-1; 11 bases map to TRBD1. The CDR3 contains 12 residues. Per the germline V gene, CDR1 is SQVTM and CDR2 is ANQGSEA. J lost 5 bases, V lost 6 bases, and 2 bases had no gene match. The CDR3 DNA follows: TGCAGCGTGGACAGGGGGCCAACTGAAGCTTTCTTT. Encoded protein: CSVDRGPTEAFF.

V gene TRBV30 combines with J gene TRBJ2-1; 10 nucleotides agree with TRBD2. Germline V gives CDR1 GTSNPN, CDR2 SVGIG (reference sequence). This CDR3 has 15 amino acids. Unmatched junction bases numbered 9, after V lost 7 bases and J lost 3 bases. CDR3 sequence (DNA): TGTGCCTCAAGCGGGAGCGGGGGGGGCTACAATGAGCAGTTCTTC. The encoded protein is CASSGSGGGYNEQFF.

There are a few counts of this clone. This CDR3 reads CASRDRSYVFEAFF. In DNA, the CDR3 is TGTGCCAGTAGAGACAGGAGCTACGTTTTTGAAGCTTTCTTT. The rearrangement links TRBV19 to TRBJ1-1; TRBD1 might be the D (6 bases). CDR1 and CDR2 (germline): LNHDA, SQIVND (reference sequence). V was shortened by 6 bases and J by 7 bases, with 18 bases between the two germline ends. This CDR3 is 14 amino acids long.